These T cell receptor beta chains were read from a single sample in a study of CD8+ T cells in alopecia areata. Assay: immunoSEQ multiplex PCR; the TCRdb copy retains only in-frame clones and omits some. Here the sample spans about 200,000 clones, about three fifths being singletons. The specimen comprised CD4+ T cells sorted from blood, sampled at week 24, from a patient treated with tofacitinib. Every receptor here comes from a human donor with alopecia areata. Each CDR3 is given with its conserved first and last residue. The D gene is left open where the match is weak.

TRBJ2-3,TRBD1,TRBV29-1,CSVDGTGGRDTQYF
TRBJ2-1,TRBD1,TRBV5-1,CASSLRDRVSNEQFF
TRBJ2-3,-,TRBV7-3,CASSQTGGQTDTQYF
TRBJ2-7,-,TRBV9,CASSPGTDTYEQYF
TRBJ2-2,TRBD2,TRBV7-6,CASSSTSGAFLTGELFF
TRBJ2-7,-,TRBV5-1,CASSQNSYEQYF
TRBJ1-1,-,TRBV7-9,CASSLGSEAFF
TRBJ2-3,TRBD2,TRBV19,CAISSGVSTDTQYF
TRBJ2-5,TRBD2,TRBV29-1,CSVTRLAGEGETQYF
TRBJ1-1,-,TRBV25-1,CASSPDIQGLGTEAFF
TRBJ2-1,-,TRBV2,CASSRSEQFF
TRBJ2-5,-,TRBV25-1,CASTKGVGETQYF
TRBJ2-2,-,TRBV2,CASSERAAYTGELFF
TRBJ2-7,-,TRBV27,CASSLLRGYEQYF
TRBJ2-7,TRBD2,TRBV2,CASSRTSGPYSYEQYF
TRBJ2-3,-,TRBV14,CASSQSGRDTQYF
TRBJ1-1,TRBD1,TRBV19,CASSATGQGNTEAFF
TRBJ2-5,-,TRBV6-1,CASSESGRETQYF
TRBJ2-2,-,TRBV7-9,CASSQVRSGELFF
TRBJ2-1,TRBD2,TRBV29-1,CSAQEGYGIAGPYNEQFF
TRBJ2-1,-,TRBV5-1,CASSLDIGSYNEQFF
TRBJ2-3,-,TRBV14,CASSQAAARNTQYF
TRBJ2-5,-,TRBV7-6,CASGREGETQYF
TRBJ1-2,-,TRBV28,CASSSETLYGYTF
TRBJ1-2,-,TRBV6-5,CASGATANYGYTF
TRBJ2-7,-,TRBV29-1,CSAGGRRDEQYF
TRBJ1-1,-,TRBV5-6,CASSLLGEAFF
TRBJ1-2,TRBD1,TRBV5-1,CASSWTGAEDGYTF
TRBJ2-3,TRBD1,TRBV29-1,CSAARDRGLDTQYF
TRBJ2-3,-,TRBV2,CASSVEIDTQYF
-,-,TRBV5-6,CASSQRAYEQYF
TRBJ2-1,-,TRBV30,CASRPGSSSYNEQFF
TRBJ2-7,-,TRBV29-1,CSVARGEGYEQYF
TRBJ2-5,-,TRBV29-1,CSVLSSGETQYF
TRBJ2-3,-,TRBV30,CAWSVRRNLADTQYF
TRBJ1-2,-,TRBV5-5,CASSSPGGYGYTF
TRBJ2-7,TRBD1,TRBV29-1,CSVHGTAREQYF
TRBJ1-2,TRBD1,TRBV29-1,CRDAGTGYLYGYTF
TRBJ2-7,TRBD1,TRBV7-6,CASSPLGQGPYEQYF
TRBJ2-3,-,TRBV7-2,CASSFTGPDTQYF
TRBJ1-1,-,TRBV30,CAWTLRVANTEAFF
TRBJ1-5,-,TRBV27,CASSLSKGDQPQHF
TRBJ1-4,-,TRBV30,CAWSRGGATNEKLFF
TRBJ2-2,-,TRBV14,CASSQEVSGELFF
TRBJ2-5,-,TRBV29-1,CSVEKTGETQYF
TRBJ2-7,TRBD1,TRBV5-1,CASSLSWDSSYEQYF
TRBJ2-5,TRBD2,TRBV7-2,CASGGTSGTQYF
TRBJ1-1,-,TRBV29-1,CSVLDLGSSTEAFF
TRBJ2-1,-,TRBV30,CALLTRATSYNEQFF
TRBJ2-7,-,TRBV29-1,CSGGISYEQYF
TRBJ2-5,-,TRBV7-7,CASSRLDGQETQYF
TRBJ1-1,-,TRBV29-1,CSVGRSTEAFF
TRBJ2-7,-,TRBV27,CASPLGTSKQYF
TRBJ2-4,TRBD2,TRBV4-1,CASSPGRTSGSHIQYF
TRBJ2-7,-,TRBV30,CAWSVMQGPYEQYF
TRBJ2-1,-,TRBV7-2,CASSTKGGLSNEQFF
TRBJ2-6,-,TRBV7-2,CASSSSYGANVLTF